The clone carrying this T cell receptor (beta chain) showed up many times. Its antigen is unknown. The CDR3 contains 14 residues. V was pared by 5 bases and J by 1 base, with 11 bases between. Germline lookup yields CDR1 SGHAT and CDR2 FQNNGV. This entry comes from a study of Graves' ophthalmopathy and Graves' hyperthyroidism. At the level of the study: Before any treatment was given, at initial diagnosis, peripheral blood was collected.

Beta-chain TCR CDR3 regions were amplified from RNA transcripts. Second-round multiplex PCR came after a first-round RT-PCR that employed HTBI primers. TCRdb independently ran MiXCR on the multiplex PCR reads; one entry per CDR3 protein. The repertoire holds about 370,000 distinct CDR3 sequences, around 16% seen once, with roughly 1.4% in the top ten. General study findings and limits: Among thyroid clonotypes expanded above 0.001 frequency, most also appeared in blood.

The study enrolled ophthalmopathy donors with moderate-to-severe activity, CAS ≥3, NOSPECS ≥4 and duration under 3 months. The sequenced material came from peripheral blood. J is TRBJ1-1 and V is TRBV11-2; D gene uncertain. The TCR was taken from a woman aged 18-29 years with Graves' ophthalmopathy. The CDR3 loop reads CASSAGWGNTEAFF. CDR3 nucleotides: TGTGCCAGCAGCGCCGGATGGGGGAACACTGAAGCTTTCTTT.